The clone carrying this T cell receptor (beta chain) was counted only a few times. Its antigen is as yet unknown. Produced via immunoSEQ multiplex PCR; TCRdb's table is partial and in-frame only. The data show roughly 100,000 clones, roughly 84% seen once. This entry is derived from a study of graft-versus-host responses after intestinal transplantation. Study-wide context: The whole recipient group had anti-thymocyte globulin induction followed by tacrolimus and steroids for two to three years. Whole-study findings and limits: The presence of high graft-versus-host to host-versus-graft clonal ratios in allografts characterized patients with graft-donor T cell macrochimerism. The study associated peak circulating GvH clone levels with early post-transplant HvG declines. Recipient-marrow GvH clones were detected, some having first appeared in ileum or blood.

V was pared by 4 bases and J by 3 bases, with 6 bases of the junction left unmatched. The CDR3 is made up of 15 amino acids. Germline assignment: CDR1 SGHRS and CDR2 YFSETQ. Sequencing used unstimulated CD4+ T cells sorted from spleen or lymph node cells, obtained before intestinal transplant. The sequence was collected from a human donor who received an intestinal transplant. The genes are TRBV5-1 and TRBJ2-7, with 11 bases aligning to TRBD2. This CDR3 is CASSPGTSGIYEQYF. The CDR3 DNA follows: TGCGCCAGCAGCCCCGGGACTAGCGGAATCTACGAGCAGTACTTC.